A single sample gave rise to the 17 T cell receptor beta chains below, sequenced in a study of blood T cell repertoires in COVID-19. Sequencing used immunoSEQ multiplex PCR; TCRdb keeps in-frame clones, though not all of them. The sample holds about 120,000 clones, about nine tenths seen once. Sequenced input: peripheral blood. The receptors shown here come from a man aged 50-59 years with acute or convalescent COVID-19.

This chain connects TRBV27 to TRBJ2-1; the D gene is possibly TRBD1 (5 bases). Germline V gene sequence: CDR1 MNHEY, CDR2 SMNVEV (reference sequence). CDR3 size: 15 residues. Deletions cut 2 bases from V and 1 base from J, with 9 bases between. This chain's CDR3 is CASSLVAGSYNEQFF. The CDR3 nucleotides read TGTGCCAGCAGTTTAGTGGCAGGGTCCTACAATGAGCAGTTCTTC.

V is TRBV6-5 and J is TRBJ1-1; a possible D gene is TRBD1 (5 bases). The CDR3 extends over 13 amino acids. V lost 8 bases to trimming and J lost 0 bases, with 10 bases between them. The germline V gene encodes CDR1 MNHEY and CDR2 SVGAGI. CDR3 coding DNA: TGTGCCAGCGACAGCGGGATGAACACTGAAGCTTTCTTT. Translating gives CASDSGMNTEAFF.

V and J are TRBV12-3 or TRBV12-4 and TRBJ1-2; a possible D gene is TRBD1 (5 bases). V shed 2 bases and J shed 13 bases, with 14 bases lying between them. CDR3 length equals 12 residues. CDR3 region: CASSLIGVIGTF. The CDR3 DNA follows: TGTGCCAGCAGTTTAATAGGGGTTATTGGCACCTTC.

This clone occurred a few times. The chain uses TRBV6-6 and TRBJ1-1; a possible D gene is TRBD1 (6 bases). The length of the CDR3 is 14 residues. V was clipped by 0 bases and J by 4 bases, with 9 bases between them. Germline V gene lookup returns CDR1 MNHNY and CDR2 SVGAGI (reference sequence). The CDR3 here is CASSYSQGFTEAFF. In DNA, the CDR3 is TGTGCCAGCAGTTACTCACAGGGCTTCACTGAAGCTTTCTTT.

Here the CDR3 reads CASLDSRGRNTEAFF. In DNA form, the CDR3 reads TGTGCCAGCCTAGACAGCAGGGGGAGGAACACTGAAGCTTTCTTT. The J gene is TRBJ1-1, the V gene TRBV2; 7 bases align to TRBD1. Germline V CDR1 and CDR2: SNHLY, FYNNEI. J gave up 1 base and V 8 bases, and 10 bases lay outside the gene matches. This CDR3 comprises 15 residues.

This clone has just one count. This sequence joins TRBV2 and TRBJ1-5, with D possibly TRBD1 on 6 matching bases. The germline V and J ends were trimmed by 5 bases and 6 bases, with 17 bases remaining between them. Germline values: CDR1 SNHLY, CDR2 FYNNEI. The CDR3 runs 15 residues. The CDR3 DNA is TGTGCCAGCAGTAATCAGGGGTTACTGGTTCAGCCCCAGCATTTT. As protein: CASSNQGLLVQPQHF.

The chain couples TRBV15 to TRBJ1-1; D is uncertain. V was shortened by 3 bases and J by 6 bases, with 14 bases between the two germline ends. This CDR3 contains 14 residues. Germline values: CDR1 LNHNV, CDR2 YYDKDF (reference sequence). CDR3 DNA sequence: TGTGCCACCAGCAGGGAGATCAGTGTGGCTGAAGCTTTCTTT. It codes for CATSREISVAEAFF.

This chain links TRBV6-2 or TRBV6-3 with TRBJ2-1; 14 bases match TRBD2. Germline trimming cut 0 bases from V and 0 bases from J; bases unmatched to any gene: 4. This CDR3 contains 19 residues. The germline CDR1 and CDR2 sequences are MNHEY and SVGEGT. CDR3 in amino acids: CASSYSRTSGRSSYNEQFF. In nucleotides, the CDR3 is TGTGCCAGCAGTTACTCAAGGACTAGCGGGAGGAGCTCCTACAATGAGCAGTTCTTC.

This clone was observed a single time. The V call is TRBV6-1, the J call TRBJ1-2; tentative D call: TRBD1 (5 bases). Germline CDR1 MNHNS, CDR2 SASEGT. V lost 5 bases and J lost 8, with 18 bases in between. The CDR3 spans 14 residues. This CDR3 is CASSNLARDKGYTF. In DNA form, the CDR3 reads TGTGCCAGCAGTAACCTGGCCAGGGATAAGGGCTACACCTTC.

This chain links TRBV2 with TRBJ2-3; 7 nucleotides line up with TRBD1. The germline V gene encodes CDR1 SNHLY and CDR2 FYNNEI. J lost 2 bases, V lost 6 bases, and 5 bases had no gene match. This CDR3 has 14 residues. Written as DNA, the CDR3 is TGTGCCAGCAGGAGGACAGGCCCCACAGATACGCAGTATTTT. Translation: CASRRTGPTDTQYF.

The chain links TRBV4-1 to TRBJ1-5; D gene ambiguous. The CDR3 is 17 amino acids. Trimming stripped 4 bases from V and 0 bases from J, with 16 bases between. Germline values: CDR1 MGHRA, CDR2 YSYEKL. Here the CDR3 DNA reads TGCGCCAGCAGCCCCACGGGAGGATCTTATAGCAATCAGCCCCAGCATTTT. It yields the protein CASSPTGGSYSNQPQHF.

The chain is built from TRBV5-1 and TRBJ1-4, with 11 bases fitting TRBD1. Per the germline V gene, CDR1 is SGHRS and CDR2 is YFSETQ. Trimming cost V 3 bases and J 4 bases; bases outside gene matches: 8. The CDR3 runs 17 residues. The CDR3 loop is CASSSPGQGVFNEKLFF. Here the CDR3 DNA reads TGCGCCAGCAGCTCCCCGGGACAGGGGGTCTTTAATGAAAAACTGTTTTTT.

The J gene is TRBJ2-1, the V gene TRBV5-4; TRBD2 is a possible D gene (7 bases). Trimming cost V 3 bases and J 8 bases, with 12 bases left between them. The V gene's germline CDR1 is SGHNT and CDR2 YYREEE (reference sequence). This CDR3 spans 13 amino acids. The CDR3 reads CASSWGGRDEQFF. The CDR3 DNA sequence: TGTGCCAGCAGCTGGGGGGGGCGGGATGAGCAGTTCTTC.

The DNA of the CDR3 is TGTGCCAGCTCACCGAATTCGCCAGGAATGCTCAATCAGCCCCAGCATTTT. This codes for CASSPNSPGMLNQPQHF. The V call is TRBV18, the J call TRBJ1-5; D unclear. The germline V and J ends were trimmed by 3 bases and 3 bases, with 18 bases remaining between them. This CDR3 has 17 residues. The germline CDR1 and CDR2 sequences are KGHSH and LQKENI.

The table lists this clone with a count of one. The CDR3 here is CASKKGLAVYEQYF. The DNA of the CDR3 is TGTGCCAGCAAAAAGGGACTAGCGGTCTACGAGCAGTACTTC. The chain carries TRBV2 and TRBJ2-7; 11 nucleotides match TRBD2. The germline V gene encodes CDR1 SNHLY and CDR2 FYNNEI. The CDR3 is 14 residues long. The ends lost 7 bases at V and 3 bases at J; junction bases unmatched: 5.

The rearrangement uses TRBV9 and TRBJ1-2, with D uncertain. V lost 3 bases, J lost 5 bases, and 8 bases lay in between. Germline values: CDR1 SGDLS, CDR2 YYNGEE. There are 12 residues in the CDR3. Here the CDR3 DNA reads TGTGCCAGCAGCGCAGAGGGTTATGGCTACACCTTC. Residues: CASSAEGYGYTF. Combining the CDR3 with reference TRBV9 and TRBJ1-2 gives the whole variable domain DSGVTQTPKHLITATGQRVTLRCSPRSGDLSVYWYQQSLDQGLQFLIQYYNGEERAKGNILERFSAQQFPDLHSELNLSSLELGDSALYFCASSAEGYGYTFGSGTRLTVV.

V gene TRBV11-3 combines with J gene TRBJ1-6; no clear D gene. V was trimmed by 0 bases and J by 8 bases, leaving 5 bases between them. CDR3 length equals 13 residues. The germline CDR1 and CDR2 sequences are SGHNT and YENEEA. The chain's CDR3 is CASSLDRDSPLHF. The CDR3 nucleotides read TGTGCCAGCAGCTTAGACCGCGATTCACCCCTCCACTTT.